This TCR beta chain was captured in a study of blood T cells in healthy people across ages. The V gene's germline CDR1 is SEHNR and CDR2 FQNEAQ (reference sequence). V was clipped by 3 bases and J by 5 bases; unmatched bases: 2. CDR3 length equals 13 residues. A J-beta primer mix and a sample-barcoded 5' primer were used in a second PCR of roughly 6 to 12 cycles. TCRdb fed the 5' RACE reads into MiXCR, producing one record per CDR3 protein. The repertoire holds hundreds of thousands of distinct CDR3 sequences, with 47% as singletons. The receptor was derived from a man at least 80 years old in good health. The chain uses TRBV7-9 and TRBJ2-5; 8 nucleotides align to TRBD1. The sample comprised blood. The CDR3 sequence: CASSFDRGETQYF. The CDR3 coding sequence is TGTGCCAGCAGCTTCGACAGGGGCGAGACCCAGTACTTC.